This T cell receptor beta chain was sequenced during a study of graft-versus-host responses after intestinal transplantation. To note about this clone: The target antigen is unknown.

Sequenced by immunoSEQ multiplex PCR; TCRdb stores in-frame clones only, minus some. The sample contains about 110,000 clones, about 93% of which appear only once. Sequences were derived from unstimulated CD8+ T cells sorted from spleen or lymph node cells, sampled before intestinal transplant. This TCR came from a human donor who received an intestinal transplant.

CDR3 loop: CASSQVNAPSYNEQFF. DNA for the CDR3: TGCGCCAGCAGCCAAGTGAACGCCCCCTCCTACAATGAGCAGTTCTTC. The chain employs TRBV4-1 and TRBJ2-1; unclear D gene. Trimming took 1 base from V and 0 from J, leaving 10 bases between them. Germline V gene sequence: CDR1 MGHRA, CDR2 YSYEKL. The CDR3 extends over 16 amino acids.